The entry below describes one T cell receptor (beta chain). Its specificity is unknown. The record originates from a study of T-cell reconstitution after alpha-beta-depleted transplantation in children. Notes on the study in general: T cells produced anew were the main source of T-cell counts and diversity one year after transplant. The study traced high day-60 TCRbeta diversity in some patients to surviving recipient T cells and thymic progenitors.

V lost 4 bases to trimming and J lost 2 bases; unmatched junction nucleotides: 9. CDR1 and CDR2 from the germline V gene are SGHNT and YYREEE (reference sequence). This CDR3 is built from 15 residues. Preparing the TCRbeta library involved the use of unique molecular identifiers. MiXCR was run by TCRdb on the PCR reads, yielding one entry per CDR3 protein. Of under 850,000 distinct CDR3 sequences listed, less than 15% were seen once; the top ten hold around 0.79%. Source: PBMCs, taken before TCRalphabeta/CD19-depleted stem cell transplant. The TCR was taken from a girl under 10 years old with congenital amegakaryocytic thrombocytopenia, due to receive a stem cell transplant. J is TRBJ2-7 and V is TRBV5-4; 7 bases agree with TRBD2. The CDR3: CASSVSGSPTYEQYF. The CDR3 coding sequence is TGTGCCAGCAGCGTTAGCGGGTCACCAACCTACGAGCAGTACTTC.